This T cell receptor beta chain stems from a study of beta chain features in type 1 diabetes. Overall study: Healthy donors, compared against patients, showed similar age, gender and cell yields. Study outcomes and limitations: Insertions were fewer and deletions more numerous at VDJ junctions in type 1 diabetes patients. In all four CD4+ subsets, TCRB CDR3 length was significantly, moderately reduced in type 1 diabetes.

From germline, CDR1 is LNHDA and CDR2 SQIVND (reference sequence). Trimming cost V 10 bases and J 4 bases; bases outside gene matches: 6. CDR3 length: 13 residues. Concerning this clone itself: Its specificity is unknown.

Sorted CD4+ subsets: naive, central memory, regulatory, stem cell-like memory (CD45RO/CCR7/CD25/CD127/CD95/CD27 panel). Investigators reverse transcribed all isolated RNA, so they sequenced expressed TCRB transcripts. Assay: immunoSEQ multiplex PCR; the TCRdb copy retains only in-frame clones and omits some. The repertoire holds 150,000 to 200,000 clones, 7.5% to 10% seen once, with 2% to 2.5% in the top ten. Source material: central memory CD4+ T cells from blood. The sequence derives from a woman aged 18 to 35 in good health. The J gene is TRBJ2-3, the V gene TRBV19; TRBD2 aligns across 9 bases. CDR3 amino acids: CATLAGVADTQYF. In DNA form, the CDR3 reads TGTGCCACATTAGCGGGGGTCGCAGATACGCAGTATTTT.